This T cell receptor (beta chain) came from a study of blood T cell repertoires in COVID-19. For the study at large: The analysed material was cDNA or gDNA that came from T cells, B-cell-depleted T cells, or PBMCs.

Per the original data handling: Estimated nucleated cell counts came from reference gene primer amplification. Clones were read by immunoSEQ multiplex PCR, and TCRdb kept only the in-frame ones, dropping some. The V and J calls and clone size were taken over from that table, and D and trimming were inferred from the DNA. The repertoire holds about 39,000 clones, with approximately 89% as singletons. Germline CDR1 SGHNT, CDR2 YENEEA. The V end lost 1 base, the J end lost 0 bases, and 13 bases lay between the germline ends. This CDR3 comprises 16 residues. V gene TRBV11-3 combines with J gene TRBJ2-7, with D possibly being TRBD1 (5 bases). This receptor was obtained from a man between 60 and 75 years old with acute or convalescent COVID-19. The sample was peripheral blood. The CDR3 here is CASSLADRYVSYEQYF. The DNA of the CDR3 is TGTGCCAGCAGCTTAGCAGACAGATACGTCTCCTACGAGCAGTACTTC.